The following is a T cell receptor beta chain sequence with its context. This sample is part of a study of long-term antiretroviral therapy in people with HIV. CDR3 length: 14 residues. Trimming shortened V by 4 bases and J by 11 bases, and 20 bases separated the two germline ends. Germline V lookup: CDR1 MDHEN, CDR2 SYDVKM. This was the immunoSEQ v3.0 assay at survey level. TCRdb's table, derived via immunoSEQ multiplex PCR, lists solely in-frame clones and lacks some. The sample lists tens of thousands of clones; 84% were seen once. This sequence originates from a young man with HIV. This specimen consisted of unsorted PBMCs, obtained 0.4 years after starting antiretroviral therapy. The V gene is TRBV28, the J gene TRBJ1-1; D might be TRBD1 (5 bases). The CDR3 DNA is TGTGCCAGCAGTTCGGTGGGACTCGTGGGTGGGGCTTTCTTT. Its protein product is CASSSVGLVGGAFF. The full variable domain, completed using reference TRBV28 and TRBJ1-1, is DVKVTQSSRYLVKRTGEKVFLECVQDMDHENMFWYRQDPGLGLRLIYFSYDVKMKEKGDIPEGYSVSREKKERFSLILESASTNQTSMYLCASSSVGLVGGAFFGQGTRLTVV.